These T cell receptor beta chains were read from a single sample in a study of patients and donors after allogeneic stem cell transplantation. In TCRdb, the RT-PCR reads were re-called with MiXCR into one record per CDR3 protein. This sample yields 800,000 to 1,000,000 distinct CDR3 sequences, of which more than 15% are seen a single time; roughly 6% belongs to the top ten. Sequenced input: blood, either unsorted or a sorted T cell fraction (not recorded which). These receptors came from a human donor who was either an allogeneic HSCT recipient or a stem cell or donor lymphocyte infusion donor (not recorded which). It is not recorded whose cells these are; they may come from a transplant donor. Both conserved end residues are part of each CDR3. Fields, in order: clone size, J gene, V gene, CDR3 protein. A row's size may be missing; if present it is once, few, many or a size class.

size: many
J: TRBJ2-7
V: TRBV5-1
CDR3: CASSLVVTGAYEQYF

size: few
J: TRBJ2-7
V: TRBV7-6
CDR3: CASSYGLGLGIDAQYF

size: few
J: TRBJ2-3
V: TRBV2
CDR3: CASTKSDSRTQYF

size: NA
J: TRBJ2-1
V: TRBV6-2/TRBV6-3
CDR3: CASMADRYNEQFF

size: NA
J: TRBJ2-1
V: TRBV6-1
CDR3: CASNPGTGAPRHEQFF

size: once
J: TRBJ2-4
V: TRBV2
CDR3: CASSVGRGNIQYF

size: few
J: TRBJ2-5
V: TRBV7-2
CDR3: CASSVRRGEETQYF

size: few
J: TRBJ2-1
V: TRBV11-2
CDR3: CASSRQGKNEQFF

size: few
J: TRBJ2-2
V: TRBV30
CDR3: CAWVPQNTGELFF

size: few
J: TRBJ2-7
V: TRBV10-3
CDR3: CAISEVGTYEQYF

size: few
J: TRBJ2-2
V: TRBV12-3/TRBV12-4
CDR3: CASSLDQRTPVRENTGELFF

size: NA
J: TRBJ1-1
V: TRBV11-2
CDR3: CASSLADRPSREAFF

size: NA
J: TRBJ2-3
V: TRBV5-5
CDR3: CASSSTGRMSDTQYF

size: few
J: TRBJ1-1
V: TRBV12-3/TRBV12-4
CDR3: CASSLGPQGSTEAFF

size: NA
J: TRBJ2-4
V: TRBV6-1
CDR3: CASTTGQAKNIQYF

size: NA
J: TRBJ1-1
V: TRBV29-1
CDR3: CSAVPGGARAEAFF

size: NA
J: TRBJ2-7
V: TRBV6-5
CDR3: CASSYVAGGPYEQYF